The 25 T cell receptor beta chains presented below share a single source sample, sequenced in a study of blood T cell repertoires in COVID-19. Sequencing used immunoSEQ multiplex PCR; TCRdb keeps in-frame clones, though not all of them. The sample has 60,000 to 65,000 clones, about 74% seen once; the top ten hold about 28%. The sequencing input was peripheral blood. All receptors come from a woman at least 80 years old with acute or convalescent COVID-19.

The CDR3 nucleotides read TGTGCCAGTAGTACTCAATCCGGAGAGACCCAGTACTTC. This translates into CASSTQSGETQYF. This sequence joins TRBV19 and TRBJ2-5, with D hard to call. The CDR3 totals 13 residues. Per the germline V gene, CDR1 is LNHDA and CDR2 is SQIVND (reference sequence). V was shortened by 4 bases and J by 4 bases, with 10 bases between the two germline ends.

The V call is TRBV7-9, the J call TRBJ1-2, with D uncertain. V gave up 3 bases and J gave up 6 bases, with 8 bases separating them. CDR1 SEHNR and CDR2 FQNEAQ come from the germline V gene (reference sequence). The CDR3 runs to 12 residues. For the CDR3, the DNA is TGTGCCAGCAGCTTTGAGGGCCATGGCTACACCTTC. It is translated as CASSFEGHGYTF.

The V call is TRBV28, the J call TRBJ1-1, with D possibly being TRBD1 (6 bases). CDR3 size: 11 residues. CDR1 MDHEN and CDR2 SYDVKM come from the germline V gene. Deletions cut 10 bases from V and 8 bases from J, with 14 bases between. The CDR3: CATSRQAEAFF. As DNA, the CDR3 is TGTGCCACCTCCCGACAGGCCGAAGCTTTCTTT.

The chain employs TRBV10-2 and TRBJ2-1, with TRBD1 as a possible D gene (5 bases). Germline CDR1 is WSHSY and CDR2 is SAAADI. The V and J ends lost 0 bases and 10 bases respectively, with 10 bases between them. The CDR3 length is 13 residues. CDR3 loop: CASSESGVGEQFF. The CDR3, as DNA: TGCGCCAGCAGTGAGTCAGGGGTGGGAGAGCAGTTCTTC.

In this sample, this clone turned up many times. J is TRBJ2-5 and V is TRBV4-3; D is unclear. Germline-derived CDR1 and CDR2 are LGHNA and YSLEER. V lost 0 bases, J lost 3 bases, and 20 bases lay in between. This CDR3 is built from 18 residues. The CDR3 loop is CASSQELFREETKETQYF. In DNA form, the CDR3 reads TGCGCCAGCAGCCAAGAATTGTTTAGAGAGGAAACCAAAGAGACCCAGTACTTC.

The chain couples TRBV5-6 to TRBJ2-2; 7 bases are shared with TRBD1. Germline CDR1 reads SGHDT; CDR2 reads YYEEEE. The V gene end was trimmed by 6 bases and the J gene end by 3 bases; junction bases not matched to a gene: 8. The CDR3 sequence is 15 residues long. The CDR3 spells CASIPKTGDTGELFF. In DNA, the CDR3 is TGTGCCAGCATACCAAAAACAGGGGACACCGGGGAGCTGTTTTTT.

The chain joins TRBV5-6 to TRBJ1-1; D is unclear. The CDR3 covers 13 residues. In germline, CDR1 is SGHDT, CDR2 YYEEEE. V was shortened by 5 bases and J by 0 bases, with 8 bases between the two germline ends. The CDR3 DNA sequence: TGTGCCAGCAGTGCTAGCATGAACACTGAAGCTTTCTTT. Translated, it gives CASSASMNTEAFF.

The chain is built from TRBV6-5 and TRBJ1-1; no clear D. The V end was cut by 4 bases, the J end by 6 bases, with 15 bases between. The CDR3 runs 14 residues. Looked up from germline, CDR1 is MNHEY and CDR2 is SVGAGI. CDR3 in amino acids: CASSLGPGRAEAFF. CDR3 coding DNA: TGTGCCAGCAGTTTGGGTCCGGGGAGGGCTGAAGCTTTCTTT.

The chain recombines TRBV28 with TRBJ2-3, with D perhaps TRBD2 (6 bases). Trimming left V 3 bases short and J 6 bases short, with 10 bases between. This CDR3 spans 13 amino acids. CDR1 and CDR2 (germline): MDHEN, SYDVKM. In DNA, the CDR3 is TGTGCCAGCAGTTTGGGCCGGGGGGATACGCAGTATTTT. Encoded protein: CASSLGRGDTQYF.

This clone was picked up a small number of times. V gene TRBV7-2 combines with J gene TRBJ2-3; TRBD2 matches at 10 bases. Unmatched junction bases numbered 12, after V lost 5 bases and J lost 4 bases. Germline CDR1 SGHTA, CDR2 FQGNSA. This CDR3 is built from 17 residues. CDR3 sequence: CASSPSRGSGRPDTQYF. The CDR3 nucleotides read TGTGCCAGCAGCCCCAGTAGGGGTAGCGGGAGGCCAGATACGCAGTATTTT. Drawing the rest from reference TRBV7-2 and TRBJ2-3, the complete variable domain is GAGVSQSPSNKVTEKGKDVELRCDPISGHTALYWYRQSLGQGLEFLIYFQGNSAPDKSGLPSDRFSAERTGGSVSTLTIQRTQQEDSAVYLCASSPSRGSGRPDTQYFGPGTRLTVL.

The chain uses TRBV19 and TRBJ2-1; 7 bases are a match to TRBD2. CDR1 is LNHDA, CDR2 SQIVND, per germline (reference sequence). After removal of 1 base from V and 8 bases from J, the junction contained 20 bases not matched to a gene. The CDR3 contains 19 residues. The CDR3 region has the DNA TGTGCCAGTAGTATAGGAGAGGGGTGGTACGGGAGGAGTGACGATGAGCAGTTCTTC. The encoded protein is CASSIGEGWYGRSDDEQFF.

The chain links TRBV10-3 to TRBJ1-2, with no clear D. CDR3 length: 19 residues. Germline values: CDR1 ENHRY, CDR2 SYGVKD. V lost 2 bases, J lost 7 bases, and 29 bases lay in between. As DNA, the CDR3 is TGTGCCATCAGTGAGACGGACTTGGGAATCCAGGCGAGCCGGGTTGGCTACACCTTC. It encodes CAISETDLGIQASRVGYTF.

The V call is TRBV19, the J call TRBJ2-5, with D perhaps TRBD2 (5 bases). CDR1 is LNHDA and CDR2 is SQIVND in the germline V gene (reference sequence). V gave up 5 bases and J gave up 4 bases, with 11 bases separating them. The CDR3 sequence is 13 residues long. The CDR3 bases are TGTGCCAGTAGTGCAGCGCGGGCAGAGACCCAGTACTTC. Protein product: CASSAARAETQYF. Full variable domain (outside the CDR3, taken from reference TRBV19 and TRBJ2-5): DGGITQSPKYLFRKEGQNVTLSCEQNLNHDAMYWYRQDPGQGLRLIYYSQIVNDFQKGDIAEGYSVSREKKESFPLTVTSAQKNPTAFYLCASSAARAETQYFGPGTRLLVL.

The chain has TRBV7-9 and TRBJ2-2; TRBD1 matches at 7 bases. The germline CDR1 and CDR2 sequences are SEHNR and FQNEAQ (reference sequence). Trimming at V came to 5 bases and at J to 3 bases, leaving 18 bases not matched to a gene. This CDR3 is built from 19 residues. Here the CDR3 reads CASSLSPETKGADTGELFF. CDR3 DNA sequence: TGTGCCAGCAGCCTGTCGCCCGAGACGAAGGGGGCCGACACCGGGGAGCTGTTTTTT.

In DNA form, the CDR3 reads TGCGCCAGCAGCGCGGGACAGGGGTCCACTGAAGCTTTCTTT. Residues: CASSAGQGSTEAFF. The chain joins TRBV5-1 to TRBJ1-1, with 10 positions matching TRBD1. Germline V gene lookup returns CDR1 SGHRS and CDR2 YFSETQ. This CDR3 has 14 residues. V lost 4 bases and J lost 4; bases outside the gene matches: 4.

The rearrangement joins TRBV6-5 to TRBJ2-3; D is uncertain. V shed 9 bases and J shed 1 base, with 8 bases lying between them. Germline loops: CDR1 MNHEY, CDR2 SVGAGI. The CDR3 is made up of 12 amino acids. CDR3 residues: CARGAGTDTQYF. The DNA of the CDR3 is TGTGCCAGAGGAGCCGGCACAGATACGCAGTATTTT.

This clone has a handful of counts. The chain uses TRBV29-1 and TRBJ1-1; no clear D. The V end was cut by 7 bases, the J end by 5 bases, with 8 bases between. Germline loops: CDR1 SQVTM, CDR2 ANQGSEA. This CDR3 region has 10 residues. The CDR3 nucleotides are TGCAGCGGTGGAGGTACTGAAGCTTTCTTT. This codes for CSGGGTEAFF.

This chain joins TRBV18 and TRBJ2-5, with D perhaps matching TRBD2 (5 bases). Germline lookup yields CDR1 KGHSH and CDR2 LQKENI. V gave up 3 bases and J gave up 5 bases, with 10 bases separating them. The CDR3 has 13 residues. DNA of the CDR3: TGTGCCAGCTCACCTACCACGGGGGAGACCCAGTACTTC. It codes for CASSPTTGETQYF.

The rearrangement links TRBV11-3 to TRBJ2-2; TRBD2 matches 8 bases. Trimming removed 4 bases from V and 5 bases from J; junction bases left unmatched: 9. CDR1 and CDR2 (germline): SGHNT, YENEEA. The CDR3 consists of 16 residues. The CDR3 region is CASSSGGRGGTGELFF. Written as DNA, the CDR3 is TGTGCCAGCAGCTCCGGAGGACGGGGGGGGACCGGGGAGCTGTTTTTT.

The DNA for the CDR3 is TGTGCCAGCAGCCCCCGAGGTCTGGGCACTGAAGCTTTCTTT. Its protein is CASSPRGLGTEAFF. This chain joins TRBV14 and TRBJ1-1; no clear D gene. Germline V gene lookup returns CDR1 SGHDN and CDR2 FVKESK. The CDR3 is 14 amino acids. V dropped 4 bases and J dropped 4 bases, with 13 bases sitting between them.

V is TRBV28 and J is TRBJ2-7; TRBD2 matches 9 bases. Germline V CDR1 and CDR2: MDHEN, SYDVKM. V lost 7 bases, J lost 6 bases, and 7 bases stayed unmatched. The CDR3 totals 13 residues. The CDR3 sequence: CASTPGGGGEQYF. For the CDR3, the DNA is TGTGCCAGCACCCCCGGCGGGGGGGGCGAGCAGTACTTC.

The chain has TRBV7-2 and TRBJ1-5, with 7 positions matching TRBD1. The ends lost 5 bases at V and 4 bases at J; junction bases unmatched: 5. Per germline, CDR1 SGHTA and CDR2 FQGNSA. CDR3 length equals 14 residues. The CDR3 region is CASSPNRGNQPQHF. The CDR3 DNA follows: TGTGCCAGCAGCCCCAACAGGGGTAATCAGCCCCAGCATTTT.

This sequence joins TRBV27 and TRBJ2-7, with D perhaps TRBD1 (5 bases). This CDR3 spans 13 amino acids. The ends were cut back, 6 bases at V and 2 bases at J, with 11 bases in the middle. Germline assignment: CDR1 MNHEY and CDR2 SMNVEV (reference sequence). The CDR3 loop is CASSLKGAYEQYF. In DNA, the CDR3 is TGTGCCAGCAGCCTTAAAGGGGCCTACGAGCAGTACTTC.

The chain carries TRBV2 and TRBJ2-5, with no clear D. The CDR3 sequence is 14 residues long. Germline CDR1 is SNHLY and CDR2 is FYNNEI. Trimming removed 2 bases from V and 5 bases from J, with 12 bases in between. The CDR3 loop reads CASSERLGWETQYF. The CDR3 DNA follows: TGTGCCAGCAGTGAACGTTTGGGCTGGGAGACCCAGTACTTC.

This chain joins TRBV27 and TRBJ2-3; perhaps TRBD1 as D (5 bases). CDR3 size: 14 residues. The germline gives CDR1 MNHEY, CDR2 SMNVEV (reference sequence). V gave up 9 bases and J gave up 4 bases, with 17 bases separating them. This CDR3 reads CASKTERGSDTQYF. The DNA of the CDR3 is TGTGCCAGTAAGACAGAAAGGGGTTCAGATACGCAGTATTTT.